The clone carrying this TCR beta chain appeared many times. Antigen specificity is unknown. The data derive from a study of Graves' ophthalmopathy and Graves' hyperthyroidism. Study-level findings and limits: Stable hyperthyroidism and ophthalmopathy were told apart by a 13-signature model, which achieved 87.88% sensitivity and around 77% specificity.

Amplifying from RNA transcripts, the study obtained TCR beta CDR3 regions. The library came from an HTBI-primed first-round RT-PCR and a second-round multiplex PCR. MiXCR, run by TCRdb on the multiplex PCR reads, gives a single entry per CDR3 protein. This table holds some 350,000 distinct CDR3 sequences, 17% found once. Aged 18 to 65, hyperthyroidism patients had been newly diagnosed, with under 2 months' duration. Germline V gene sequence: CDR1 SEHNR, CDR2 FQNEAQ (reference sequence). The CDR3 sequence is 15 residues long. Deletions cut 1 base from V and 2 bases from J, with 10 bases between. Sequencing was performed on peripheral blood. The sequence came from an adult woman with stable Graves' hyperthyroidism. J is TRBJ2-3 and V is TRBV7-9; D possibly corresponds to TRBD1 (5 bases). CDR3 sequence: CASSLGGGLTDTQYF. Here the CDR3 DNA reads TGTGCCAGCAGCTTAGGGGGCGGTCTCACAGATACGCAGTATTTT.